A single T cell receptor (beta chain) is shown here with its context. The antigen is not known. Between the trimmed V and J ends, which lost 5 bases and 2 bases, there was a span of 14 bases. The CDR3 is made up of 15 amino acids. CDR1 SGHTA and CDR2 FQGNSA come from the germline V gene. Sequencing was performed with immunoSEQ multiplex PCR; in TCRdb, only in-frame clones are kept and a portion is missing. The table shows 100,000 to 120,000 clones, with around 82% occurring only once. The data are from a study of T cell responses to AZD1222 COVID-19 vaccine. The wider study: Second-dose recipients at about 4 or about 12 weeks were treated as one pooled group.

Findings of the study overall: Receipt of two AZD1222 doses was followed by a rise in Spike-specific TCR breadth and depth. It should be noted that donors were predominantly white British and more often female, and clonal diversity was possibly underestimated.

Material: peripheral blood, obtained on day 0 of AZD1222 vaccination. The chain recombines TRBV7-2 with TRBJ2-3, with D unclear. The sequence was collected from an adult in good health. This CDR3 is CASSRKRVTTDTQYF. CDR3 nucleotides: TGTGCCAGCAGCAGAAAACGGGTTACCACAGATACGCAGTATTTT.